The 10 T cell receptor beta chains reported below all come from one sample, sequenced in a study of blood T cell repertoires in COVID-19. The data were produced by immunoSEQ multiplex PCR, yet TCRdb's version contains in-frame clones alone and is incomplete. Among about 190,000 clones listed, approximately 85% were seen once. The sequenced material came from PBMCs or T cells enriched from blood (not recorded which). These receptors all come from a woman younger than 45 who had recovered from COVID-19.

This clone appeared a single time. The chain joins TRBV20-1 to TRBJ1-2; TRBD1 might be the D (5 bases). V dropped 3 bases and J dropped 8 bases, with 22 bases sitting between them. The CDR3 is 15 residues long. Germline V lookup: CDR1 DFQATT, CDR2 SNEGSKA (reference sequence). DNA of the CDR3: TGCAGTGCTAGTCTGGTCGGAAGGGGACTGGCAGGCTACACCTTC. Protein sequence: CSASLVGRGLAGYTF.

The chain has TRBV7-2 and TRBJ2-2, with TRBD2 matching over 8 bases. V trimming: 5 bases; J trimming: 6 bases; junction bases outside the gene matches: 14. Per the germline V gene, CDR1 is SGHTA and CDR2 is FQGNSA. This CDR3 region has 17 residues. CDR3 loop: CASSPRGGGMKAGELFF. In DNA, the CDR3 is TGTGCCAGCAGCCCCCGGGGGGGAGGGATGAAGGCCGGGGAGCTGTTTTTT.

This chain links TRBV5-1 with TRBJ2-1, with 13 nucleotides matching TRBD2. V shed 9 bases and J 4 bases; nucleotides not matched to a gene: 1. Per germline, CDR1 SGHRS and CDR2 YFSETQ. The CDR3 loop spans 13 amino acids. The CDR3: CATGLAGYNEQFF. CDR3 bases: TGCGCCACGGGACTAGCGGGATACAATGAGCAGTTCTTC.

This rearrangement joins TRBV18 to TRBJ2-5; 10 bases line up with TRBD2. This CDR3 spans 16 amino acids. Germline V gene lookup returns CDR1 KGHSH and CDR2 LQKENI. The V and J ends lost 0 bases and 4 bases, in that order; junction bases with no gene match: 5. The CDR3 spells CASSPPLAGVRETQYF. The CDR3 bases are TGTGCCAGCTCACCACCCCTAGCGGGAGTTCGAGAGACCCAGTACTTC.

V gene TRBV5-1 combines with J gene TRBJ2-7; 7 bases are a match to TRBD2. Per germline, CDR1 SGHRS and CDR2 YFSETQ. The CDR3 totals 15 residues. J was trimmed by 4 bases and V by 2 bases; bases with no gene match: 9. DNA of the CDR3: TGCGCCAGCAGCTTCAGCGGGGCCCCCGATTACGAGCAGTACTTC. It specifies CASSFSGAPDYEQYF.

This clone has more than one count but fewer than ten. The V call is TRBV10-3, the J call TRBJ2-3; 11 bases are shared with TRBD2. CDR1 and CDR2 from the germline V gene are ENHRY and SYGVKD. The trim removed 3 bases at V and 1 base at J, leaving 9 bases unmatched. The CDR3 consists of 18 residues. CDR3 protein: CAISDPTGTSGRTDTQYF. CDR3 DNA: TGTGCCATCAGTGACCCTACCGGGACTAGCGGTCGCACAGATACGCAGTATTTT.

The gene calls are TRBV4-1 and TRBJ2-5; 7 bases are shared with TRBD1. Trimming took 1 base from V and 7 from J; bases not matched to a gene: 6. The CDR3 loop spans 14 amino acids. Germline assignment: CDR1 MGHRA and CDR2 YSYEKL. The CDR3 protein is CASSQVPGTATQYF. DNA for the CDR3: TGCGCCAGCAGCCAAGTTCCAGGGACAGCGACCCAGTACTTC.

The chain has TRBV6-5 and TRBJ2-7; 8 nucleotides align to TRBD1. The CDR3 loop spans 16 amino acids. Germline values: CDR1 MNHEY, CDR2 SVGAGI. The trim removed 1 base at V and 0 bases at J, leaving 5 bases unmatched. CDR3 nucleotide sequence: TGTGCCAGCAGTTACTTCTCAGGGACAGGCTCCTACGAGCAGTACTTC. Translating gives CASSYFSGTGSYEQYF.

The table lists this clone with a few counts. This CDR3 reads CASSLGASYGYTF. The CDR3 DNA sequence: TGTGCCAGCAGTTTAGGGGCGTCATATGGCTACACCTTC. The rearrangement uses TRBV27 and TRBJ1-2; a weak D match, TRBD1 (5 bases). The V end was cut by 2 bases, the J end by 5 bases, with 9 bases between. The CDR3 is made up of 13 amino acids. The germline V gene encodes CDR1 MNHEY and CDR2 SMNVEV (reference sequence).

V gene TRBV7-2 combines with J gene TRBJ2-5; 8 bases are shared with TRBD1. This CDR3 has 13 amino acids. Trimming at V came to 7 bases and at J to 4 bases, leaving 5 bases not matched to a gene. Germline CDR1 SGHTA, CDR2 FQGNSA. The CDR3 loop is CASKPGGAETQYF. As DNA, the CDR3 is TGTGCCAGCAAGCCAGGGGGCGCAGAGACCCAGTACTTC.